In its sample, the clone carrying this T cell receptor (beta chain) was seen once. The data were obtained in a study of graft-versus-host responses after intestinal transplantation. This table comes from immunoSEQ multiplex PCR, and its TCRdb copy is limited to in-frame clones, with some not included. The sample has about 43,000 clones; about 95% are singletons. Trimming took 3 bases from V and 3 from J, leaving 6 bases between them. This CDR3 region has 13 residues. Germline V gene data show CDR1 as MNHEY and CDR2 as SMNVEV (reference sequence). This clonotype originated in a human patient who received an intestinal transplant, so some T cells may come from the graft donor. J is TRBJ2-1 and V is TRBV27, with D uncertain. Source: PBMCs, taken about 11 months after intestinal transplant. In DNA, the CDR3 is TGTGCCAGCAGTTTTAGGGTCTACAATGAGCAGTTCTTC. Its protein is CASSFRVYNEQFF.